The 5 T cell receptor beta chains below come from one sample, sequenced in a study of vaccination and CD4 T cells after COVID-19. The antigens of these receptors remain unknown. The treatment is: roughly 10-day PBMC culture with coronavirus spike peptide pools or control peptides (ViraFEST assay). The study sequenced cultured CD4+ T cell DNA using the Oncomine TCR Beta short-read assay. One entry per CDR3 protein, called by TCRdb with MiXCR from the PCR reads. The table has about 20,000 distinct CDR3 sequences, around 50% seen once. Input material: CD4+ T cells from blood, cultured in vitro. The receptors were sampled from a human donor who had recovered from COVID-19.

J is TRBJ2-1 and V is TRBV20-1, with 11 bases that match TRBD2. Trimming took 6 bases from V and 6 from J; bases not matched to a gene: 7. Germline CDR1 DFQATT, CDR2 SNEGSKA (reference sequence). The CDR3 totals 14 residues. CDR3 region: CSAPLAGVTNEQFF. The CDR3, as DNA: TGCAGTGCCCCACTAGCGGGAGTTACCAATGAGCAGTTCTTC.

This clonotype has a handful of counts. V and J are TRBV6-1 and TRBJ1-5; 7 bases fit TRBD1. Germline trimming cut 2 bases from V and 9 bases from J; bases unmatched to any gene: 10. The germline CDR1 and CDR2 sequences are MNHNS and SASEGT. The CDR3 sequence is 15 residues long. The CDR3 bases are TGTGCCAGCAGTGAAAGTTCGGGACAGCTTTGGCCCCAGCATTTT. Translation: CASSESSGQLWPQHF.

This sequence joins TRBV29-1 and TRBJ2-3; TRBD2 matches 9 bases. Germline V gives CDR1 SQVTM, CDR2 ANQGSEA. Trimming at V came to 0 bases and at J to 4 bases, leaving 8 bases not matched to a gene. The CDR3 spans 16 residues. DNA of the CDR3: TGCAGCGTTGAAGATCTGACTAGCGGTGCCGCAGATACGCAGTATTTT. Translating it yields CSVEDLTSGAADTQYF.

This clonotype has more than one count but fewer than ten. CDR3 DNA: TGTGCCAGCAGTGAAAACCAGGGGGCAGAGACCCAGTACTTC. Its translation: CASSENQGAETQYF. This sequence joins TRBV2 and TRBJ2-5; 8 nucleotides line up with TRBD1. Trimming removed 2 bases from V and 4 bases from J; junction bases left unmatched: 3. CDR1 and CDR2 (germline): SNHLY, FYNNEI. The CDR3 is 14 amino acids. Combining the CDR3 with reference TRBV2 and TRBJ2-5 gives the whole variable domain EPEVTQTPSHQVTQMGQEVILRCVPISNHLYFYWYRQILGQKVEFLVSFYNNEISEKSEIFDDQFSVERPDGSNFTLKIRSTKLEDSAMYFCASSENQGAETQYFGPGTRLLVL.

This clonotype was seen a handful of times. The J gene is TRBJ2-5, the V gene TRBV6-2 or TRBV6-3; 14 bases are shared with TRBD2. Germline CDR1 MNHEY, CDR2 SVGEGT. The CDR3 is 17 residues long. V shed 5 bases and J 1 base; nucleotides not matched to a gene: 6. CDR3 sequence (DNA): TGTGCCAGCAGTGAAAGGGGGACTAGCGGGGGCCAAGAGACCCAGTACTTC. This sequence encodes CASSERGTSGGQETQYF.